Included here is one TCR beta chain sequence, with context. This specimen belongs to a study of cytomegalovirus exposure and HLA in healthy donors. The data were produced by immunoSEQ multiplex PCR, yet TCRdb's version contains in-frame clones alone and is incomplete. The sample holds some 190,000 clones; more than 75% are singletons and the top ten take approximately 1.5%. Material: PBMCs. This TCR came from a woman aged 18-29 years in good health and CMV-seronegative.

CDR3 loop: CASSLRGWGETQYF. The CDR3 DNA reads TGTGCCAGCAGCTTACGAGGGTGGGGAGAGACCCAGTACTTC. V gene TRBV11-2 combines with J gene TRBJ2-5; tentative D call: TRBD2 (5 bases). With 2 bases removed from V and 4 bases from J, the gap between germline ends came to 11 bases. The germline gives CDR1 SGHAT, CDR2 FQNNGV. This CDR3 spans 14 amino acids.